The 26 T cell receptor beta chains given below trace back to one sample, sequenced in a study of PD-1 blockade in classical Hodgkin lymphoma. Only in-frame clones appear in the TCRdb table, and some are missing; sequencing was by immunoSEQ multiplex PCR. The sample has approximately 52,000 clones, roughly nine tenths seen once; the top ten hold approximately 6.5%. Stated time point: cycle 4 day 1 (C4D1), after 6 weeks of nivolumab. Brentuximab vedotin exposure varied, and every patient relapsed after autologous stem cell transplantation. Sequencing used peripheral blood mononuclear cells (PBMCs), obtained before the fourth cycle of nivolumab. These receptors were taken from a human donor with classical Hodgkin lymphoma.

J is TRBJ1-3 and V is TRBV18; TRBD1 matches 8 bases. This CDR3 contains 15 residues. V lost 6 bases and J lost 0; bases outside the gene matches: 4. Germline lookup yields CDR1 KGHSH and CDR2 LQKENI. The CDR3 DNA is TGTGCCAGCTCTCCCGGGACAGGCTCTGGAAACACCATATATTTT. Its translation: CASSPGTGSGNTIYF.

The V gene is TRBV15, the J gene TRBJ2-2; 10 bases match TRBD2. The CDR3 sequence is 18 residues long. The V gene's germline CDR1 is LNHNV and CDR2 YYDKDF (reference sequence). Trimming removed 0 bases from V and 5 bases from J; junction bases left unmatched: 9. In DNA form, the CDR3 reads TGTGCCACCAGCAGAGAGATGCCTAGCGGGAGAGGTACCGGGGAGCTGTTTTTT. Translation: CATSREMPSGRGTGELFF.

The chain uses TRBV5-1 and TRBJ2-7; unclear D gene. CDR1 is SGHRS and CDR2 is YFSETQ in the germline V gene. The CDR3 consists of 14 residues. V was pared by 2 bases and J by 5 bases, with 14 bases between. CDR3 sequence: CASSFKDSFDEQYF. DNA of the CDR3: TGCGCCAGCAGCTTCAAGGATAGTTTCGACGAGCAGTACTTC.

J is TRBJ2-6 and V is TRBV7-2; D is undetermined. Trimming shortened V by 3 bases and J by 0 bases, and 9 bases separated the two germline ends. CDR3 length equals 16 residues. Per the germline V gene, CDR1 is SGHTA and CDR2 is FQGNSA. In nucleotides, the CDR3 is TGTGCCAGCAGCTTCTCCGGTAGCTCTGGGGCCAACGTCCTGACTTTC. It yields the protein CASSFSGSSGANVLTF.

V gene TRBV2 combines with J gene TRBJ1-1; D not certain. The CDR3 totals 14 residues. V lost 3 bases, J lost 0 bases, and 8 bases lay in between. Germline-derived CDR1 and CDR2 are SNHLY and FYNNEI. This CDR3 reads CASSDPTMNTEAFF. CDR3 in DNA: TGTGCCAGCAGTGATCCCACCATGAACACTGAAGCTTTCTTT.

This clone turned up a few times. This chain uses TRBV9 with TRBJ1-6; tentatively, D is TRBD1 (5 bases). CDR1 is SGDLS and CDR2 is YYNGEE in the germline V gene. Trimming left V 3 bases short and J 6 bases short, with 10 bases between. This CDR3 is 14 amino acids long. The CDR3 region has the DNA TGTGCCAGCAGCGCGGGACCGAGTAATTCACCCCTCCACTTT. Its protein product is CASSAGPSNSPLHF.

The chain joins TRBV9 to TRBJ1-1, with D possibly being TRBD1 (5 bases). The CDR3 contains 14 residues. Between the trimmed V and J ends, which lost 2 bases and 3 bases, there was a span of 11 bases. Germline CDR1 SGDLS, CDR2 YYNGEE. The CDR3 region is CASSVSSRDTEAFF. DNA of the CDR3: TGTGCCAGCAGCGTTAGTAGCAGGGACACTGAAGCTTTCTTT.

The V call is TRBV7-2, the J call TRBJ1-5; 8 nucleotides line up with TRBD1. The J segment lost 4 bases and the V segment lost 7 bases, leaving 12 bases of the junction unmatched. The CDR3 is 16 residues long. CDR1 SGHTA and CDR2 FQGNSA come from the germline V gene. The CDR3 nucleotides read TGTGCCAGCACCCCAGGGGGCAGGGCCGGTAATCAGCCCCAGCATTTT. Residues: CASTPGGRAGNQPQHF.

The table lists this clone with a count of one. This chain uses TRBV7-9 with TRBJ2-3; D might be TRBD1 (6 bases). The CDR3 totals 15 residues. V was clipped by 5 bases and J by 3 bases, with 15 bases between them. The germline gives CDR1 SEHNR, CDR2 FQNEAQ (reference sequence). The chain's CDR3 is CASSLLTGLTDTQYF. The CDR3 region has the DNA TGTGCCAGCAGCCTGCTGACAGGTTTAACAGATACGCAGTATTTT.

The CDR3 is CSARGFSFF. DNA for the CDR3: TGCAGTGCTAGAGGGTTCTCTTTCTTT. The chain recombines TRBV20-1 with TRBJ1-1; D is ambiguous. Germline-derived CDR1 and CDR2 are DFQATT and SNEGSKA (reference sequence). The V gene lost 1 base and the J gene lost 12 bases, with 6 bases spanning the gap. This CDR3 has 9 amino acids.

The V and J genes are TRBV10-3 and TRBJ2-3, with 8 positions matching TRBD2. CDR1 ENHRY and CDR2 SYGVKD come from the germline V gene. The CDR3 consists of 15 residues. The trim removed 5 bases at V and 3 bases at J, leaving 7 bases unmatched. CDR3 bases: TGTGCCATCAGTCCATATGGGACTAGTACAGATACGCAGTATTTT. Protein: CAISPYGTSTDTQYF.

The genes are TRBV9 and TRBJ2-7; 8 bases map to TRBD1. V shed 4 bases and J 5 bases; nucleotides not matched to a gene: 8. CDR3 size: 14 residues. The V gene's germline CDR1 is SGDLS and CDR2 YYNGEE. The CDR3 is CASSSRTGTNEQYF. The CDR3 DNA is TGTGCCAGCAGCTCCCGGACAGGGACCAACGAGCAGTACTTC.

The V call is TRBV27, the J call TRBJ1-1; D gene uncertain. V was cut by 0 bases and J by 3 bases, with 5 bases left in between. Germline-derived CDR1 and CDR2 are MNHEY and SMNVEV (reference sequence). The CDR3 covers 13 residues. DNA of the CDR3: TGTGCCAGCAGTTTATCCGGGGACACTGAAGCTTTCTTT. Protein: CASSLSGDTEAFF.

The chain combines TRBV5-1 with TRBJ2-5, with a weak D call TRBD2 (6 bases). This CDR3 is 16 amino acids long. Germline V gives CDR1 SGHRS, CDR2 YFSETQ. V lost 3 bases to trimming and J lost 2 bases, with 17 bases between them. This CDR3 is CASSSGLGNGQETQYF. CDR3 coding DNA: TGCGCCAGCAGCTCGGGACTGGGGAATGGGCAAGAGACCCAGTACTTC.

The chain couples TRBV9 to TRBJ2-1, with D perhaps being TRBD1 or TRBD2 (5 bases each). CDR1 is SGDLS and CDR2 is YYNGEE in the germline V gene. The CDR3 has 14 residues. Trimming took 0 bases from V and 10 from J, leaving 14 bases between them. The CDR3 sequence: CASSVAGPPGEQFF. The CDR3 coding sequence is TGTGCCAGCAGCGTAGCGGGGCCCCCGGGGGAGCAGTTCTTC. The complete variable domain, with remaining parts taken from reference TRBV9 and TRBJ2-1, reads DSGVTQTPKHLITATGQRVTLRCSPRSGDLSVYWYQQSLDQGLQFLIQYYNGEERAKGNILERFSAQQFPDLHSELNLSSLELGDSALYFCASSVAGPPGEQFFGPGTRLTVL.

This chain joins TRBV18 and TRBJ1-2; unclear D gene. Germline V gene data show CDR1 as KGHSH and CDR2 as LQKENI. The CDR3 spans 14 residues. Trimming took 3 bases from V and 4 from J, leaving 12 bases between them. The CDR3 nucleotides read TGTGCCAGCTCACCCTCAAGTGTAATCTATGGCTACACCTTC. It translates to CASSPSSVIYGYTF.

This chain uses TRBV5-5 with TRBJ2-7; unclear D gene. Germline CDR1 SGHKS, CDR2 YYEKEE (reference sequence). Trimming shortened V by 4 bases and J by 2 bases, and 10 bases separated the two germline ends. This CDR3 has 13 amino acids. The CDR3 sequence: CASSLKATYEQYF. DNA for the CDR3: TGTGCCAGCAGCCTCAAGGCTACCTACGAGCAGTACTTC.

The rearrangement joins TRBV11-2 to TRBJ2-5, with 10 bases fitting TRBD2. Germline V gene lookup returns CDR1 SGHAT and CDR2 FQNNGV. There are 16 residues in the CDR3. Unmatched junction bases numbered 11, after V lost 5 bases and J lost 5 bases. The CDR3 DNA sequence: TGTGCCAGCAGCCCGATCGGGACTAGCGTAGTGGAGACCCAGTACTTC. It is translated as CASSPIGTSVVETQYF. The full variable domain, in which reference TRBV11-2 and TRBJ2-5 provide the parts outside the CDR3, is EAGVAQSPRYKIIEKRQSVAFWCNPISGHATLYWYQQILGQGPKLLIQFQNNGVVDDSQLPKDRFSAERLKGVDSTLKIQPAKLEDSAVYLCASSPIGTSVVETQYFGPGTRLLVL.

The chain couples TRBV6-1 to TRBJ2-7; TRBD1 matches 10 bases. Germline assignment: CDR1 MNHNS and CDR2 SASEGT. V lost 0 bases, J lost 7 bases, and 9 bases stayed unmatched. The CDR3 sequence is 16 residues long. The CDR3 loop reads CASSEAGDRGRREQYF. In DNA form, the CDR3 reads TGTGCCAGCAGTGAAGCGGGAGACAGGGGGCGACGGGAGCAGTACTTC.

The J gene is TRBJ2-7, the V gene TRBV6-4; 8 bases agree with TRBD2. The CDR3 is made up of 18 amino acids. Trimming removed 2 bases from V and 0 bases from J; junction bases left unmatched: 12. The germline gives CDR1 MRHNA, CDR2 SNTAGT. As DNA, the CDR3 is TGTGCCAGCAGTGACCTGACCGAGGGCGGGAGGAACTCCTACGAGCAGTACTTC. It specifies CASSDLTEGGRNSYEQYF.

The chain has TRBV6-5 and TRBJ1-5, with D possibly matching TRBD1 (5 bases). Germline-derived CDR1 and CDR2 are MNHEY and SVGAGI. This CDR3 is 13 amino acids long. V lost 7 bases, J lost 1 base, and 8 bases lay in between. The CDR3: CASTGGSNQPQHF. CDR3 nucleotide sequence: TGTGCCAGCACGGGGGGGAGCAATCAGCCCCAGCATTTT.

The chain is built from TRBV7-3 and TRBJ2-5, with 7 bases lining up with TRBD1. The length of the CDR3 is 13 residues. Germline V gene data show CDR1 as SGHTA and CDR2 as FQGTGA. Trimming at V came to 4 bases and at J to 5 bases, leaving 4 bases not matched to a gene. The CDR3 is CASSSTGMETQYF. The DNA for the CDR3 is TGTGCCAGCAGCTCGACAGGGATGGAGACCCAGTACTTC.

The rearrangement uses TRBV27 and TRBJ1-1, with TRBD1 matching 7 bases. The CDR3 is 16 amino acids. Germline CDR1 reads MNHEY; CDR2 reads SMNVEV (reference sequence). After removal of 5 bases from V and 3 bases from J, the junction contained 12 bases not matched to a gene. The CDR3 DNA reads TGTGCCAGCAGTAAGAGACAGGGTAAGATCGACACTGAAGCTTTCTTT. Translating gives CASSKRQGKIDTEAFF.

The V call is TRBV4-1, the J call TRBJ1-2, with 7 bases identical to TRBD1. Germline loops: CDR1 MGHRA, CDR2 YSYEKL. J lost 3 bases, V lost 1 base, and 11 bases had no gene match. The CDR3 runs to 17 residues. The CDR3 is CASSQGGRGGRDYGYTF. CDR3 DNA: TGCGCCAGCAGCCAAGGTGGTAGAGGGGGCCGGGACTATGGCTACACCTTC.

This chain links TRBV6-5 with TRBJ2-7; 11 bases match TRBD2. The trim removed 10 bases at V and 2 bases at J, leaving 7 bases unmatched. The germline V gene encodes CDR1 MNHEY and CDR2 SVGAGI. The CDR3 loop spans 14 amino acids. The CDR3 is CATASGRLPYEQYF. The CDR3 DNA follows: TGTGCCACCGCTAGCGGGAGGTTACCCTACGAGCAGTACTTC.

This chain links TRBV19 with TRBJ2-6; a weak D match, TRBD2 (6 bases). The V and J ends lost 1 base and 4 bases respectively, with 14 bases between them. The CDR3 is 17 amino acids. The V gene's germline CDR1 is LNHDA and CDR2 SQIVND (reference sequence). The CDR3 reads CASSIVGTGWGANVLTF. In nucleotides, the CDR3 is TGTGCCAGTAGTATAGTTGGGACTGGGTGGGGGGCCAACGTCCTGACTTTC. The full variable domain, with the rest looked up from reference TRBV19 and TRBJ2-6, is DGGITQSPKYLFRKEGQNVTLSCEQNLNHDAMYWYRQDPGQGLRLIYYSQIVNDFQKGDIAEGYSVSREKKESFPLTVTSAQKNPTAFYLCASSIVGTGWGANVLTFGAGSRLTVL.